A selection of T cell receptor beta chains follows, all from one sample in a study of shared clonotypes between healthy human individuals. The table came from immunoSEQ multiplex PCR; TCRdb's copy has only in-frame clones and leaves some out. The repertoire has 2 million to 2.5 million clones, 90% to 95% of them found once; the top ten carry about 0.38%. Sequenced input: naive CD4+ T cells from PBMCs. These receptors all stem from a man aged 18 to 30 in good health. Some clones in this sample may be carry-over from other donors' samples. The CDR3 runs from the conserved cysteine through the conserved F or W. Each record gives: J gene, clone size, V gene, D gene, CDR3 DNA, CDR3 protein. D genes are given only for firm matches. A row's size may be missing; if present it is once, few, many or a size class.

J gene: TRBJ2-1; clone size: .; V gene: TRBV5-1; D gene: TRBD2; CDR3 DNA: TGCGCCAGCAGCTTGGGCCTAGCGGGGGACTACAATGAGCAGTTCTTC; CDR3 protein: CASSLGLAGDYNEQFF
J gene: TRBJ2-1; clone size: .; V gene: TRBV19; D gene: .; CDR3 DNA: TGTGCCAGTAGTATATCACGGGAGCACGGGAGTGAGCAGTTCTTC; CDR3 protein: CASSISREHGSEQFF
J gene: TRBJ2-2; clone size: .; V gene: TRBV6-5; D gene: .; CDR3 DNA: TGTGCCAGCAGTTACGCGCAGGGGAGCGGGGAGCTGTTTTTT; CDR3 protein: CASSYAQGSGELFF
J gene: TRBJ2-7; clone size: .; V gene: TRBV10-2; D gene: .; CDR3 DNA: TGCGCCAGCAGGTTCCTTGCGGGGCCCTACGAGCAGTACTTC; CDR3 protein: CASRFLAGPYEQYF
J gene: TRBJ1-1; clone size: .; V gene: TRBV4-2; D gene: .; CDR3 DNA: TGTGCCAGCAGCCAGTCCGCCGGGGGGACAGAAGCTTTCTTT; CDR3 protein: CASSQSAGGTEAFF
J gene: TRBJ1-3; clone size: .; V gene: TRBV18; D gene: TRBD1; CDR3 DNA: TGTGCCAGCTCATCCCAGGGGGCAGCTGGAAACACCATATATTTT; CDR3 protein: CASSSQGAAGNTIYF
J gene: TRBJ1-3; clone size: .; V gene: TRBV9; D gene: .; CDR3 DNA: TGTGCCAGCAGCGTAGGTCACAGCTCCTCTGGAAACACCATATATTTT; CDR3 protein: CASSVGHSSSGNTIYF
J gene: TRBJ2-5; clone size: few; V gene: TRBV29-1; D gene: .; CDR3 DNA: TGCAGCGTTGATAAGGGGGTGGAGACCCAGTACTTC; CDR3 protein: CSVDKGVETQYF
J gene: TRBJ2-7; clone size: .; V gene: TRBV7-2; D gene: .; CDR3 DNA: TGTGCCAGCAGCTTACTACCCGGGCCCTACGAGCAGTACTTC; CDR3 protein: CASSLLPGPYEQYF
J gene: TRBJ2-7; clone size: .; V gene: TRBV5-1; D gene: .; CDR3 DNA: TGCGCCAGCAGCTTGGAGGGGGGTTTCGACGAGCAGTACTTC; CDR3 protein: CASSLEGGFDEQYF
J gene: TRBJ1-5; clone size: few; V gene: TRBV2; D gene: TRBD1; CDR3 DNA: TGTGCCAGCGGGGGACAGGGGGCAGGTCAGCCCCAGCATTTT; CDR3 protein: CASGGQGAGQPQHF
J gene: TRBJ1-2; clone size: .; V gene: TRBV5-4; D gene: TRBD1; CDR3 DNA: TGTGCCAGCAGCCCTTTCACAGGGGGCTCTAACTATGGCTACACCTTC; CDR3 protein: CASSPFTGGSNYGYTF
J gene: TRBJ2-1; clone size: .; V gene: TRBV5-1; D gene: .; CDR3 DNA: TGCGCCAGCAGCTTGGATGCAGGGAGCTACAATGAGCAGTTCTTC; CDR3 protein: CASSLDAGSYNEQFF
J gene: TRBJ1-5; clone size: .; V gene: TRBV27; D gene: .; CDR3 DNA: TGTGCCAGCAGTCCGGCAGGGGCCATCGGAGGCAATCAGCCCCAGCATTTT; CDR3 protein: CASSPAGAIGGNQPQHF
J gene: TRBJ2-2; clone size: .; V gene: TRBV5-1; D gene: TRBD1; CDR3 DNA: TGCGCCAGCAAGATTAGGACAGGAGACACCGGGGAGCTGTTTTTT; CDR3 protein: CASKIRTGDTGELFF
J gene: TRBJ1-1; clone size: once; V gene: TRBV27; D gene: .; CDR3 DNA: TGTGCCAGCAGACGATTGCCGGGGACTGAAGCTTTCTTT; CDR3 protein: CASRRLPGTEAFF
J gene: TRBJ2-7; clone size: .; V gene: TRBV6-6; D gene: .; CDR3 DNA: TGTGCCAGCCGCGGGACTGCCTACGAGCAGTACTTC; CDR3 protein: CASRGTAYEQYF